This T cell receptor (beta chain) was obtained from a study of T cells in Graves' hyperthyroidism and ophthalmopathy. RNA transcripts gave rise to amplified TCR beta CDR3 regions. HTBI primers were used for first-round RT-PCR of the TCR CDR3. TCRdb ran MiXCR on the multiplex PCR reads and lists one entry per CDR3 protein. The sample includes around 400,000 distinct CDR3 sequences, about 13% seen only once; the top ten take roughly 8.3%. There are many counts of this clonotype. Germline assignment: CDR1 MDHEN and CDR2 SYDVKM. The CDR3 runs to 18 residues. V gave up 7 bases and J gave up 0 bases, with 22 bases separating them. Newly diagnosed hyperthyroidism patients aged 18 to 65 years had disease lasting under 2 months.

V gene TRBV28 combines with J gene TRBJ2-4; D not certain. The sequence came from a woman under 30 with Graves' hyperthyroidism. Sequencing used blood. The DNA of the CDR3 is TGTGCCAGCAACCCAGGCGTTTCAACAGTTACAGCCAAAAACATTCAGTACTTC. Its protein product is CASNPGVSTVTAKNIQYF. Full variable domain (remainder filled in from reference TRBV28 and TRBJ2-4): DVKVTQSSRYLVKRTGEKVFLECVQDMDHENMFWYRQDPGLGLRLIYFSYDVKMKEKGDIPEGYSVSREKKERFSLILESASTNQTSMYLCASNPGVSTVTAKNIQYFGAGTRLSVL.